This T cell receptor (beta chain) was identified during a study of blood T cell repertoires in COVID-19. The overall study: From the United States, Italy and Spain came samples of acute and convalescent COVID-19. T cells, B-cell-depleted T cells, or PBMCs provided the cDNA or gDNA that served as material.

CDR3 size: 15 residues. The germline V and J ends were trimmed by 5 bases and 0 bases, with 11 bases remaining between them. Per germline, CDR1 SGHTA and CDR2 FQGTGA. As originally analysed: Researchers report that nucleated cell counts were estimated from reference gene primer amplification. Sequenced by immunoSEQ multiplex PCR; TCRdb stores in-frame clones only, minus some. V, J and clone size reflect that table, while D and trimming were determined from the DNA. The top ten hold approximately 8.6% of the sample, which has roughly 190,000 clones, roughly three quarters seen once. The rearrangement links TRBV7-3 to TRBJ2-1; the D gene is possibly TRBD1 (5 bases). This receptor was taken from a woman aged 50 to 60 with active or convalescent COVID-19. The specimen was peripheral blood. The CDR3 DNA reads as TGTGCCAGCAGCCGGCAGGGCGTCTCCTACAATGAGCAGTTCTTC. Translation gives CASSRQGVSYNEQFF.